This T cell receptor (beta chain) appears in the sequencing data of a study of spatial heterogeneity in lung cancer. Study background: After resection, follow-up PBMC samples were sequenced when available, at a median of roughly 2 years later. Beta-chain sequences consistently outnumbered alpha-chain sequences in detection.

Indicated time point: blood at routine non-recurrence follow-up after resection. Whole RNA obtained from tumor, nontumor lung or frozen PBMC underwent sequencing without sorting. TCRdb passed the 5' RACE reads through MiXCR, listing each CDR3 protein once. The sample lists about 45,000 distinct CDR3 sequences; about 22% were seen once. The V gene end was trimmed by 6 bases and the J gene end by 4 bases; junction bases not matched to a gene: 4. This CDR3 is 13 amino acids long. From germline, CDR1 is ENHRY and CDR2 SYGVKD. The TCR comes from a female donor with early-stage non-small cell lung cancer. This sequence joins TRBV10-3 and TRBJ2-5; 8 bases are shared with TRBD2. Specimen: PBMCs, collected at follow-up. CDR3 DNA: TGTGCCATCAGCGGACTAGCCGCAGAGACCCAGTACTTC. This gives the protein CAISGLAAETQYF.